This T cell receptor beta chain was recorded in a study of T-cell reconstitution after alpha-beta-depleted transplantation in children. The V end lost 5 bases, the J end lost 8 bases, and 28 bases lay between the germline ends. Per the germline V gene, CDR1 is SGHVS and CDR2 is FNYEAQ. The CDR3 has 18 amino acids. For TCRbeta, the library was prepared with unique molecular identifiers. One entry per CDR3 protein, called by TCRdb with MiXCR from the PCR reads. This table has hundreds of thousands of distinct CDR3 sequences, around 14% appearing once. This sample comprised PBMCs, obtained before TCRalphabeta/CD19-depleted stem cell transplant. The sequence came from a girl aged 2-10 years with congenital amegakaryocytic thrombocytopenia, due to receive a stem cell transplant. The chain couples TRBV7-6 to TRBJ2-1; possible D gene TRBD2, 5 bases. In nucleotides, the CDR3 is TGTGCCAGCAGCCTAATTTTAGCGTCGGAGAGTGGTGGGGATGAGCAGTTCTTC. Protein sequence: CASSLILASESGGDEQFF.